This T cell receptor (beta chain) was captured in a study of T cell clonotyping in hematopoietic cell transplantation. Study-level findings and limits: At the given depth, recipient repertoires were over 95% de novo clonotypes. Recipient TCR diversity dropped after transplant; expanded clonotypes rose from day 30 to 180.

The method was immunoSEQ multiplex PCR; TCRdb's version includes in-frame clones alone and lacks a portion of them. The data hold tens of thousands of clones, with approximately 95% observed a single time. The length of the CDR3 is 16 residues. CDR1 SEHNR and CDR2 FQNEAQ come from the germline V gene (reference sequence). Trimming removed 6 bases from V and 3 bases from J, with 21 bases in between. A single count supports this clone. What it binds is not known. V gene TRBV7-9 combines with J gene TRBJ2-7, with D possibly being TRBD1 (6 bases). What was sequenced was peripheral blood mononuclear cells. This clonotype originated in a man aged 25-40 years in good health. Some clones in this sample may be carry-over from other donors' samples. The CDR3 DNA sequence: TGTGCCAGCAGACCACCTCAGACAGGTTCGAACTACGAGCAGTACTTC. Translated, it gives CASRPPQTGSNYEQYF.